This TCR beta chain was found in a study of blood T cell repertoires in COVID-19. Method: immunoSEQ multiplex PCR; TCRdb's copy keeps in-frame clones and lacks some. The table has over 150,000 clones, 85% to 90% seen once; the top ten hold approximately 7%. With 4 bases clipped from V and 5 bases from J, the junction kept 8 bases outside the gene matches. The CDR3 is 15 residues long. Germline CDR1 and CDR2: LGHNA and YNFKEQ. The chain recombines TRBV4-2 with TRBJ2-5; 9 bases map to TRBD2. The sequencing sample was made of peripheral blood. The clonotype comes from a man between 50 and 59 years old with active or convalescent COVID-19. CDR3 in amino acids: CASSPGGGGLETQYF. The CDR3 DNA reads TGTGCCAGCAGCCCCGGCGGGGGGGGGCTGGAGACCCAGTACTTC.